This T cell receptor beta chain originates from a study of blood T cell repertoires in COVID-19. Study as a whole: Acute and convalescent COVID-19 specimens originated in the United States, Italy and Spain.

This clone showed up just once. Original processing methods: Amplifying reference gene primers gave estimates of nucleated cell counts. Using immunoSEQ multiplex PCR, the repertoire was profiled, and TCRdb retains in-frame clones only, with some absent. V and J calls plus clone size are reproduced from that table; the DNA served to infer D and trimming. Of under 85,000 clones in the sample, 65% to 85% were seen once. V lost 1 base to trimming and J lost 7 bases, with 11 bases between them. The germline CDR1 and CDR2 sequences are SGHTA and FQGNSA. This CDR3 is 14 amino acids long. The TCR originated in a man aged 55 to 70 with active or convalescent COVID-19. Input material: peripheral blood. The chain carries TRBV7-2 and TRBJ1-5; D unclear. The CDR3 protein is CASSLGQVWQPQHF. DNA of the CDR3: TGTGCCAGCAGCTTAGGGCAGGTCTGGCAGCCCCAGCATTTT.